This T cell receptor beta chain was recorded in a study of T cell repertoires in cytomegalovirus infection. On the study more broadly: Indications came from public TCR beta signatures; they pointed to CMV infection and to a matching HLA type. Study-level results: Carriers of CMV plus the relevant HLA were identified by cumulative public TCR beta family frequency. HLA-C-restricted CMV-specific TCR beta clonotypes prevailed in the ex vivo response.

In the case of this clonotype: What it binds is unknown.

This CDR3 spans 16 amino acids. The V gene's germline CDR1 is SEHNR and CDR2 FQNEAQ (reference sequence). With V trimmed by 5 bases and J by 2 bases, 12 bases remained unmatched. TCRdb reprocessed the reads via MiXCR and lists one record per CDR3 protein. Of around 250,000 distinct CDR3 sequences detected, over 15% appear once; the ten largest clones hold over 40%. V usage is TRBV7-9 and J usage is TRBJ2-7, with 7 bases matching TRBD1. The clonotype originates from a human donor in good health (CMV status not recorded). Some clones in this sample may be carry-over from other donors' samples. The specimen sequenced was CD8+ T cells from PBMCs. The CDR3 here is CASSPSVGQRTYEQYF. The CDR3 DNA reads TGTGCCAGCAGCCCGTCGGTGGGACAGCGGACCTACGAGCAGTACTTC.